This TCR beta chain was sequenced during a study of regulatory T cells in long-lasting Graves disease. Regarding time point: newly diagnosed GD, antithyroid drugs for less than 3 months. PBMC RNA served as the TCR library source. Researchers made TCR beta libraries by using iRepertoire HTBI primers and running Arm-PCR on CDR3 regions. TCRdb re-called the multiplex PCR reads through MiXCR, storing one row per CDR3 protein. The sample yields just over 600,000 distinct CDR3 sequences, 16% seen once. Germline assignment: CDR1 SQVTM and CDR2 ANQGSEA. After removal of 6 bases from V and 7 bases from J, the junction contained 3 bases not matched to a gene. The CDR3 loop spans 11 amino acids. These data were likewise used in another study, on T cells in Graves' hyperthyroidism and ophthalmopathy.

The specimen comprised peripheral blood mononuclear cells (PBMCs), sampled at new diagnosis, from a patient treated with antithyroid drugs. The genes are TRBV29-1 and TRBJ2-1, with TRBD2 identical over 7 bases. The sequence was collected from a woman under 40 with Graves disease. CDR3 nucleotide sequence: TGCAGCGTGGGAGGGAATAATGAGCAGTTCTTC. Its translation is CSVGGNNEQFF.